This entry lists 29 T cell receptor beta chains sequenced from one sample in a study of T cell repertoires in cytomegalovirus infection (dated by TCRdb to the late 2010s). Sequencer: Illumina HiSeq 1500. Using fastp trimming at Q25 and MiXCR clonotype assembly, TCRdb reanalyzed the public sequencing data and kept in-frame beta chains. When rows share a CDR3 protein, they turn into one entry using the most common DNA and genes. A total of hundreds of thousands of distinct CDR3 sequences appear in this sample, 20% to 30% of them only once. Around 8% of the sample belongs to the ten largest clones. The specimen sequenced was CD8+ T cells from PBMCs. The source of these receptors is a human donor in good health (CMV status not recorded). Some clones in this sample may be carry-over from other donors' samples.

This clonotype was detected only a few times. This chain links TRBV27 with TRBJ2-6; D unresolved. Looked up from germline, CDR1 is MNHEY and CDR2 is SMNVEV (reference sequence). CDR3 length equals 15 residues. V gave up 3 bases and J gave up 1 base, with 7 bases separating them. CDR3 bases: TGTGCCAGCAGTTTTGTACCTTCTGGGGCCAACGTCCTGACTTTC. Translated: CASSFVPSGANVLTF.

On this clonotype: At one end the junction does not follow the germline gene, possibly because of a read error. CDR3 residues: CVSSESRDRDPEAFF. CDR3 DNA: TGTGTCAGCAGCGAGTCCCGGGACAGGGACCCTGAAGCTTTCTTT. This rearrangement joins TRBV7-9 to TRBJ1-1, with 9 nucleotides matching TRBD1. This CDR3 region has 15 residues. CDR1 SEHNR and CDR2 FQNEAQ come from the germline V gene (reference sequence).

The rearrangement uses TRBV29-1 and TRBJ2-1, with TRBD2 matching 10 bases. Trimming at V came to 5 bases and at J to 4 bases, leaving 5 bases not matched to a gene. CDR1 SQVTM and CDR2 ANQGSEA come from the germline V gene. This CDR3 region has 14 residues. In nucleotides, the CDR3 is TGCAGCGTTTCAGCTAGCGGGGGTTACAATGAGCAGTTCTTC. As protein: CSVSASGGYNEQFF.

Many counts were recorded for this clonotype. The chain uses TRBV11-2 and TRBJ2-3; D may be TRBD2 (6 bases). Germline V CDR1 and CDR2: SGHAT, FQNNGV. The CDR3 has 13 amino acids. The germline V and J ends were trimmed by 6 bases and 4 bases, with 11 bases remaining between them. The DNA for the CDR3 is TGTGCCAGCAGGGGGGGTTACGCAGATACGCAGTATTTT. It specifies CASRGGYADTQYF.

The rearrangement uses TRBV14 and TRBJ2-7; D is uncertain. The CDR3 spans 16 residues. Trimming removed 0 bases at V and 0 bases at J, with 12 bases between. The germline V gene has CDR1 SGHDN and CDR2 FVKESK. This CDR3 reads CASSQDYRVNSYEQYF. CDR3 sequence (DNA): TGTGCCAGCAGCCAAGATTACCGGGTGAACTCCTACGAGCAGTACTTC.

This clonotype was counted between two and nine times. The CDR3 loop reads CSAASGNSNQPQHF. For the CDR3, the DNA is TGCAGCGCTGCTTCGGGTAACAGCAATCAGCCCCAGCATTTT. The chain joins TRBV29-1 to TRBJ1-5, with D uncertain. Trimming took 7 bases from V and 1 from J, leaving 14 bases between them. This CDR3 region has 14 residues. Germline CDR1 is SQVTM and CDR2 is ANQGSEA. Supplemented by reference TRBV29-1 and TRBJ1-5, the full variable domain reads SAVISQKPSRDICQRGTSLTIQCQVDSQVTMMFWYRQQPGQSLTLIATANQGSEATYESGFVIDKFPISRPNLTFSTLTVSNMSPEDSSIYLCSAASGNSNQPQHFGDGTRLSIL.

The chain couples TRBV20-1 to TRBJ2-6; 10 bases are a match to TRBD1. The CDR3 contains 14 residues. Germline loops: CDR1 DFQATT, CDR2 SNEGSKA (reference sequence). Losses at the gene ends were 6 bases for V and 4 bases for J; bases not matched to a gene: 3. The CDR3 DNA follows: TGCAGTGCGGGACAGGGGACCGGGGCCAACGTCCTGACTTTC. It translates to CSAGQGTGANVLTF.

About this clonotype itself: A much larger clone is a single base away; this may be a read error. This chain connects TRBV6-6 to TRBJ2-3; D not resolved. Germline loops: CDR1 MNHNY, CDR2 SVGAGI (reference sequence). The CDR3 contains 16 residues. The CDR3 is CVSSYLTSTSTDTQYF. CDR3 nucleotides: TGTGTCAGCAGTTACCTGACGTCAACCAGCACAGATACGCAGTATTTT.

This clonotype was observed a handful of times. This chain joins TRBV20-1 and TRBJ1-1; D is uncertain. From germline, CDR1 is DFQATT and CDR2 SNEGSKA (reference sequence). This CDR3 spans 15 amino acids. V lost 1 base to trimming and J lost 3 bases, with 15 bases between them. CDR3 sequence: CSARVRTLGDTEAFF. The CDR3 nucleotides read TGCAGTGCTAGAGTCCGGACCCTCGGGGACACTGAAGCTTTCTTT.

The chain recombines TRBV6-2 or TRBV6-3 with TRBJ1-2; the D is unclear. The CDR3 has 11 amino acids. Germline V gene lookup returns CDR1 MNHEY and CDR2 SVGEGT. V was shortened by 4 bases and J by 4 bases, with 4 bases between the two germline ends. The CDR3 protein is CASSWIYGYTF. As DNA, the CDR3 is TGTGCCAGCAGTTGGATCTATGGCTACACCTTC.

The V gene is TRBV6-1, the J gene TRBJ2-7; the D call may be TRBD1 or TRBD2 (6 bases each). V lost 2 bases and J 7 bases, leaving 12 bases between the germline ends. Germline CDR1 MNHNS, CDR2 SASEGT. The length of the CDR3 is 13 residues. The CDR3 DNA reads TGTGCCAGCAGTGAAAACCGGGGGCGTGAGCAGTACGTC. Its protein is CASSENRGREQYV.

This chain uses TRBV3-1 with TRBJ1-2, with a tentative D call TRBD1 (5 bases). The V end lost 4 bases, the J end lost 0 bases, and 15 bases lay between the germline ends. Per germline, CDR1 LGHDT and CDR2 YNNKEL (reference sequence). This CDR3 has 16 amino acids. In DNA form, the CDR3 reads TGTGCCAGCAGCCGGTCGGGACTCACAGCTAACTATGGCTACACCTTC. Its translation: CASSRSGLTANYGYTF.

This rearrangement joins TRBV29-1 to TRBJ1-2; no reliable D call. Germline CDR1 SQVTM, CDR2 ANQGSEA. The CDR3 sequence is 13 residues long. The CDR3 region is CSVPGGDNYGYTF. CDR3 nucleotides: TGCAGTGTCCCCGGTGGCGACAACTATGGCTACACCTTC.

This chain links TRBV20-1 with TRBJ2-1; D possibly uses TRBD1 or TRBD2 (7 bases each). The V gene lost 5 bases and the J gene lost 0 bases, with 20 bases spanning the gap. This CDR3 region has 17 residues. CDR1 is DFQATT and CDR2 is SNEGSKA in the germline V gene (reference sequence). The CDR3 region is CSAGKHGRGGSYNEQFF. In DNA form, the CDR3 reads TGCAGTGCTGGAAAACACGGCAGGGGGGGCTCCTACAATGAGCAGTTCTTC.

This sequence joins TRBV6-6 and TRBJ2-7; 8 nucleotides match TRBD1. CDR3 length: 14 amino acids. From germline, CDR1 is MNHNY and CDR2 SVGAGI (reference sequence). J was trimmed by 5 bases and V by 4 bases; bases with no gene match: 7. For the CDR3, the DNA is TGTGCCAGCAGTTTACTGATGACAGGGGACGAGCAGTACGTC. It is translated as CASSLLMTGDEQYV.

This clonotype was picked up many times. The chain employs TRBV28 and TRBJ2-3; no clear D. CDR1 is MDHEN and CDR2 is SYDVKM in the germline V gene. The CDR3 is 15 residues long. The ends were cut back, 2 bases at V and 6 bases at J, with 15 bases in the middle. In DNA, the CDR3 is TGTGCCAGCAGTTTACTGGCTCCCGGCGGCGATACGCAGTATTTT. Encoded protein: CASSLLAPGGDTQYF. Drawing the rest from reference TRBV28 and TRBJ2-3, the complete variable domain is DVKVTQSSRYLVKRTGEKVFLECVQDMDHENMFWYRQDPGLGLRLIYFSYDVKMKEKGDIPEGYSVSREKKERFSLILESASTNQTSMYLCASSLLAPGGDTQYFGPGTRLTVL.

The J gene is TRBJ1-1, the V gene TRBV24-1; D not resolved. The length of the CDR3 is 16 residues. From germline, CDR1 is KGHDR and CDR2 SFDVKD. V lost 1 base and J 1 base, leaving 12 bases between the germline ends. The CDR3 loop is CATSDFSLRENTEAFF. The CDR3 bases are TGTGCCACCAGTGATTTTAGTCTTAGGGAGAACACTGAAGCTTTCTTT.

There are a few counts of this clonotype. This chain joins TRBV2 and TRBJ1-2, with 8 bases aligning to TRBD1. The CDR3 covers 20 residues. V shed 2 bases, J shed 0 bases, and the junction held 17 bases outside the gene matches. The germline CDR1 and CDR2 sequences are SNHLY and FYNNEI. The chain's CDR3 is CASSETEWGQDVTSNYGYTF. CDR3 DNA: TGTGCCAGCAGTGAAACGGAATGGGGACAGGACGTGACTTCTAACTATGGCTACACCTTC. Full variable domain (remainder filled in from reference TRBV2 and TRBJ1-2): EPEVTQTPSHQVTQMGQEVILRCVPISNHLYFYWYRQILGQKVEFLVSFYNNEISEKSEIFDDQFSVERPDGSNFTLKIRSTKLEDSAMYFCASSETEWGQDVTSNYGYTFGSGTRLTVV.

The chain employs TRBV6-2 or TRBV6-3 and TRBJ2-5; D uncertain. Germline V gives CDR1 MNHEY, CDR2 SVGEGT. The germline V and J ends were trimmed by 2 bases and 0 bases, with 10 bases remaining between them. CDR3 length: 15 residues. The CDR3 here is CASSYGAVDQETQYF. Here the CDR3 DNA reads TGTGCCAGCAGTTACGGAGCAGTAGACCAAGAGACCCAGTACTTC.

Remarks on this clonotype: Given a much more abundant clone one base away, this may be a read error. The chain combines TRBV14 with TRBJ2-1; 8 nucleotides match TRBD1. The germline CDR1 and CDR2 sequences are SGHDN and FVKESK. V gave up 4 bases and J gave up 4 bases; unmatched junction bases: 3. The CDR3 covers 14 residues. Written as DNA, the CDR3 is TGTGCCAGCAGCCCCTGGGACAGGTACAATGAGCAGTTCTTC. Its protein product is CASSPWDRYNEQFF.

Remarks on this clonotype: A much more abundant neighbour one base away suggests this may be a read error. The chain joins TRBV7-9 to TRBJ2-4, with 10 bases aligning to TRBD1. The ends lost 1 base at V and 2 bases at J; junction bases unmatched: 11. The CDR3 consists of 19 residues. Germline V gives CDR1 SEHNR, CDR2 FQNEAQ (reference sequence). The CDR3 is CASSLGWTGGLLTKNIQYF. DNA of the CDR3: TGTGCCAGCAGCTTAGGATGGACAGGGGGACTCCTAACCAAAAACATTCAGTACTTC.

This clonotype was seen at least ten times. This rearrangement joins TRBV7-8 to TRBJ2-5; possibly TRBD2 for D (5 bases). Trimming took off 1 base at V and 0 bases at J, with 12 bases between the two ends. The germline V gene encodes CDR1 SGHVS and CDR2 FQNEAQ. The CDR3 runs 16 residues. CDR3 coding DNA: TGTGCCAGCAGCTTAGTTGGTTTCGGGAACCAAGAGACCCAGTACTTC. Translation gives CASSLVGFGNQETQYF.

J is TRBJ1-2 and V is TRBV25-1; 11 bases are shared with TRBD1. This CDR3 region has 14 residues. The trim removed 3 bases at V and 10 bases at J, leaving 7 bases unmatched. CDR1 and CDR2 (germline): MGHDK, SYGVNS. The CDR3 coding sequence is TGTGCCAGCAGTGATTGGACAGGGGGCTCTGCCTACACCTTC. It specifies CASSDWTGGSAYTF.

This clonotype was observed at least ten times. The rearrangement joins TRBV7-9 to TRBJ2-7; a possible D gene is TRBD1 (5 bases). The CDR3 contains 14 residues. Per the germline V gene, CDR1 is SEHNR and CDR2 is FQNEAQ (reference sequence). Trimming stripped 4 bases from V and 5 bases from J, with 15 bases between. CDR3 nucleotide sequence: TGTGCCAGCAGCTCAACCCAGGGTATCCACGAGCAGTACTTC. Its protein product is CASSSTQGIHEQYF.

The chain joins TRBV27 to TRBJ1-5, with 7 nucleotides matching TRBD1. The CDR3 is 15 amino acids. The V gene end was trimmed by 6 bases and the J gene end by 6 bases; junction bases not matched to a gene: 11. The V gene's germline CDR1 is MNHEY and CDR2 SMNVEV (reference sequence). This chain's CDR3 is CASSRTTGMVQPQHF. CDR3 nucleotide sequence: TGTGCCAGCAGCCGAACGACAGGGATGGTTCAGCCCCAGCATTTT.

This clonotype appeared many times. The V call is TRBV7-9, the J call TRBJ1-1; 9 nucleotides line up with TRBD1. CDR1 is SEHNR, CDR2 FQNEAQ, per germline (reference sequence). The J segment lost 3 bases and the V segment lost 5 bases, leaving 7 bases of the junction unmatched. The CDR3 contains 15 residues. CDR3 region: CASSIDRGMYTEAFF. The CDR3 coding sequence is TGTGCCAGCAGCATCGACAGGGGGATGTACACTGAAGCTTTCTTT.

This chain uses TRBV28 with TRBJ1-1; TRBD1 is a possible D gene (6 bases). Trimming took 5 bases from V and 1 from J, leaving 14 bases between them. The CDR3 consists of 15 residues. The germline gives CDR1 MDHEN, CDR2 SYDVKM. In DNA, the CDR3 is TGTGCCAGCAGTCCAACCCCGGGACAGAACACTGAAGCTTTCTTT. This gives the protein CASSPTPGQNTEAFF.

The chain's CDR3 is CASSLWTDMNTEAFF. CDR3 in DNA: TGTGCCAGCAGTTTATGGACGGATATGAACACTGAAGCTTTCTTT. The gene calls are TRBV28 and TRBJ1-1; D is uncertain. The length of the CDR3 is 15 residues. V was pared by 0 bases and J by 0 bases, with 8 bases between. The germline V gene has CDR1 MDHEN and CDR2 SYDVKM.

The chain has TRBV7-9 and TRBJ1-6; tentatively, D is TRBD1 (6 bases). V was shortened by 6 bases and J by 9 bases, with 15 bases between the two germline ends. Germline V gene data show CDR1 as SEHNR and CDR2 as FQNEAQ (reference sequence). The CDR3 consists of 14 residues. The CDR3 sequence is CASRENRAASPLHF. The CDR3 DNA reads as TGTGCCAGCAGGGAGAACAGGGCTGCTTCACCCCTCCACTTT. Filled out from reference TRBV7-9 and TRBJ1-6, the complete variable domain reads DTGVSQNPRHKITKRGQNVTFRCDPISEHNRLYWYRQTLGQGPEFLTYFQNEAQLEKSRLLSDRFSAERPKGSFSTLEIQRTEQGDSAMYLCASRENRAASPLHFGNGTRLTVT.